The clone carrying this T cell receptor beta chain was recorded a few times. The antigen is unknown. This record comes from a study of blood T cells in healthy people across ages. General study points: Higher diversity and more naive CD4+ cells were features of long-lived donors, compared to aged donors.

Primers used in a second PCR of about 7 to 12 cycles were a sample-barcoded 5' primer and a J-beta primer mix. Per-sample output comprised a minimum of 2.5 million paired-end reads containing CDR3. TCRdb called the 5' RACE reads again in MiXCR, with one record for every CDR3 protein. The data hold fewer than 1.5 million distinct CDR3 sequences, with 40% to 50% observed a single time. Investigators took about 10 milliliters of peripheral blood from every donor. CDR1 is KGHSH, CDR2 LQKENI, per germline. The CDR3 is made up of 16 amino acids. V was pared by 2 bases and J by 7 bases, with 4 bases of the junction left unmatched.

The clonotype comes from a woman aged 18-35 years in good health. The sample taken for sequencing was blood. The chain links TRBV18 to TRBJ2-1, with 14 bases identical to TRBD2. CDR3 DNA sequence: TGTGCCAGCTCACCATCCGGGACTAGCGGGGGAAATGAGCAGTTCTTC. Translation: CASSPSGTSGGNEQFF.